The T cell receptor (beta chain) under discussion was sequenced for a study of blood T cell repertoires in COVID-19. Study as a whole: COVID-19 samples, acute and convalescent, were from the United States, Italy and Spain. The cDNA or gDNA used as material had been derived from T cells, B-cell-depleted T cells, or PBMCs.

CDR3 length: 15 residues. V was clipped by 2 bases and J by 3 bases; unmatched bases: 4. Germline CDR1 SGDLS, CDR2 YYNGEE. Original methodology: Cell counts per sample came from amplifying reference gene primers. Assay: immunoSEQ multiplex PCR; the TCRdb copy retains only in-frame clones and omits some. The V and J calls and clone size come from that table; D and trimming were worked out from the DNA. The repertoire has 130,000 or so clones, roughly four fifths of them found once; the top ten carry about 12%. The chain employs TRBV9 and TRBJ1-5; 8 nucleotides agree with TRBD1. Sequenced input: peripheral blood. The clonotype comes from a human donor in a cohort sampled during active COVID-19. The CDR3 bases are TGTGCCAGCAGCGTCACAGGGGGGGACAATCAGCCCCAGCATTTT. This codes for CASSVTGGDNQPQHF.